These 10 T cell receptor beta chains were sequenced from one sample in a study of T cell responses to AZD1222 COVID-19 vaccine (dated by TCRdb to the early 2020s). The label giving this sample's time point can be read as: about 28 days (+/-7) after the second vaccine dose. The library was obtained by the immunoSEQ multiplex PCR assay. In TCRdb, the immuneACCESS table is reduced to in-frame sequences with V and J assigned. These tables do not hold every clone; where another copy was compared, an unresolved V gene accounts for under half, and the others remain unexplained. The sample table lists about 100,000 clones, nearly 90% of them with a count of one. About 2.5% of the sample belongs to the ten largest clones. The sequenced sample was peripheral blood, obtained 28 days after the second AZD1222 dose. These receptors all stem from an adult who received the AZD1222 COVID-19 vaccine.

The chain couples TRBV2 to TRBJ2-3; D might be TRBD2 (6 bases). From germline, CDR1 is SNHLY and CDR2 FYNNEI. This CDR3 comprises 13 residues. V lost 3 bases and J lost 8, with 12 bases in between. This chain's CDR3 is CASSEVRDGTQYF. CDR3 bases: TGTGCCAGCAGTGAGGTGCGGGACGGTACGCAGTATTTT.

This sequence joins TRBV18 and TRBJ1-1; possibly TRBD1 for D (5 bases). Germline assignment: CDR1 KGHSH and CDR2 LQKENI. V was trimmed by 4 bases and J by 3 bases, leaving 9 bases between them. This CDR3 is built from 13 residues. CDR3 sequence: CASSLRVDTEAFF. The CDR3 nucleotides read TGTGCCAGCTCACTCAGGGTGGACACTGAAGCTTTCTTT.

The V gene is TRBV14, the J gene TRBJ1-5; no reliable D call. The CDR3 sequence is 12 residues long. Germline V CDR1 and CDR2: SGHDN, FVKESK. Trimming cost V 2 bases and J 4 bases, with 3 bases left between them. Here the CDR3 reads CASSQNNQPQHF. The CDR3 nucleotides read TGTGCCAGCAGCCAAAATAATCAGCCCCAGCATTTT. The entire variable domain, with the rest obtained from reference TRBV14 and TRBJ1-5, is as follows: EAGVTQFPSHSVIEKGQTVTLRCDPISGHDNLYWYRRVMGKEIKFLLHFVKESKQDESGMPNNRFLAERTGGTYSTLKVQPAELEDSGVYFCASSQNNQPQHFGDGTRLSIL.

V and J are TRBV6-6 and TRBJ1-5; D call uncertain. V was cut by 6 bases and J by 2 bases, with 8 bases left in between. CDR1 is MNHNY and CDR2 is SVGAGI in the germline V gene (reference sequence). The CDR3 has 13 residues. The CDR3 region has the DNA TGTGCCAGCAGACCCCTAGGCAATCAGCCCCAGCATTTT. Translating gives CASRPLGNQPQHF.

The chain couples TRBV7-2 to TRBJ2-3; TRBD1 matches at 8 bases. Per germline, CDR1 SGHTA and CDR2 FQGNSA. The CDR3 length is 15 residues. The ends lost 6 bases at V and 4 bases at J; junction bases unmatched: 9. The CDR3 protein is CASSMGTGYADTQYF. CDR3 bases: TGTGCCAGCAGTATGGGGACAGGTTATGCAGATACGCAGTATTTT.

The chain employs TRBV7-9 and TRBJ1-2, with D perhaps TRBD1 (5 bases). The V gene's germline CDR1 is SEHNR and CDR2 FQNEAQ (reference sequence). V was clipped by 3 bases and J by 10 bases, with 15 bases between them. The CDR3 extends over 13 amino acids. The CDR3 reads CASSFIRVRNYTF. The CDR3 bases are TGTGCCAGCAGCTTCATCAGGGTTCGGAACTACACCTTC.

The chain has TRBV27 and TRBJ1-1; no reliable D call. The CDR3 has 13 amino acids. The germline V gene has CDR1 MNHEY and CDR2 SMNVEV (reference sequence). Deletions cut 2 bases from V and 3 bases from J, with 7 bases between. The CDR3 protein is CASSLNAYTEAFF. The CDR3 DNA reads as TGTGCCAGCAGTTTAAACGCCTACACTGAAGCTTTCTTT.

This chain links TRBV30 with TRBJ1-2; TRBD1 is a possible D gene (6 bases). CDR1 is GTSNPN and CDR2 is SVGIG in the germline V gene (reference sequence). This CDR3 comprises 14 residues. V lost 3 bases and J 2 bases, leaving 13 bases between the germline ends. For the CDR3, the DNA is TGTGCCTGGAGCGAATTGGACAGAAACTATGGCTACACCTTC. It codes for CAWSELDRNYGYTF.

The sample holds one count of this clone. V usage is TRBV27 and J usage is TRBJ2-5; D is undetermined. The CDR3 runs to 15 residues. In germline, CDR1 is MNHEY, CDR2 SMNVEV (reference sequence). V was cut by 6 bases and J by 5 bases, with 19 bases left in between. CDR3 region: CASSLRHLAGETQYF. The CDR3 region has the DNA TGTGCCAGCAGCTTGAGGCACCTTGCCGGGGAGACCCAGTACTTC.

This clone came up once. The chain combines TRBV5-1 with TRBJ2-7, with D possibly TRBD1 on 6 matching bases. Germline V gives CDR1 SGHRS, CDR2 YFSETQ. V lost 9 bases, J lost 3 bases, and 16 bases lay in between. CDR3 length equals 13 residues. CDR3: CATRETGSYEQYF. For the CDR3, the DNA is TGCGCCACCCGAGAGACAGGAAGCTACGAGCAGTACTTC.